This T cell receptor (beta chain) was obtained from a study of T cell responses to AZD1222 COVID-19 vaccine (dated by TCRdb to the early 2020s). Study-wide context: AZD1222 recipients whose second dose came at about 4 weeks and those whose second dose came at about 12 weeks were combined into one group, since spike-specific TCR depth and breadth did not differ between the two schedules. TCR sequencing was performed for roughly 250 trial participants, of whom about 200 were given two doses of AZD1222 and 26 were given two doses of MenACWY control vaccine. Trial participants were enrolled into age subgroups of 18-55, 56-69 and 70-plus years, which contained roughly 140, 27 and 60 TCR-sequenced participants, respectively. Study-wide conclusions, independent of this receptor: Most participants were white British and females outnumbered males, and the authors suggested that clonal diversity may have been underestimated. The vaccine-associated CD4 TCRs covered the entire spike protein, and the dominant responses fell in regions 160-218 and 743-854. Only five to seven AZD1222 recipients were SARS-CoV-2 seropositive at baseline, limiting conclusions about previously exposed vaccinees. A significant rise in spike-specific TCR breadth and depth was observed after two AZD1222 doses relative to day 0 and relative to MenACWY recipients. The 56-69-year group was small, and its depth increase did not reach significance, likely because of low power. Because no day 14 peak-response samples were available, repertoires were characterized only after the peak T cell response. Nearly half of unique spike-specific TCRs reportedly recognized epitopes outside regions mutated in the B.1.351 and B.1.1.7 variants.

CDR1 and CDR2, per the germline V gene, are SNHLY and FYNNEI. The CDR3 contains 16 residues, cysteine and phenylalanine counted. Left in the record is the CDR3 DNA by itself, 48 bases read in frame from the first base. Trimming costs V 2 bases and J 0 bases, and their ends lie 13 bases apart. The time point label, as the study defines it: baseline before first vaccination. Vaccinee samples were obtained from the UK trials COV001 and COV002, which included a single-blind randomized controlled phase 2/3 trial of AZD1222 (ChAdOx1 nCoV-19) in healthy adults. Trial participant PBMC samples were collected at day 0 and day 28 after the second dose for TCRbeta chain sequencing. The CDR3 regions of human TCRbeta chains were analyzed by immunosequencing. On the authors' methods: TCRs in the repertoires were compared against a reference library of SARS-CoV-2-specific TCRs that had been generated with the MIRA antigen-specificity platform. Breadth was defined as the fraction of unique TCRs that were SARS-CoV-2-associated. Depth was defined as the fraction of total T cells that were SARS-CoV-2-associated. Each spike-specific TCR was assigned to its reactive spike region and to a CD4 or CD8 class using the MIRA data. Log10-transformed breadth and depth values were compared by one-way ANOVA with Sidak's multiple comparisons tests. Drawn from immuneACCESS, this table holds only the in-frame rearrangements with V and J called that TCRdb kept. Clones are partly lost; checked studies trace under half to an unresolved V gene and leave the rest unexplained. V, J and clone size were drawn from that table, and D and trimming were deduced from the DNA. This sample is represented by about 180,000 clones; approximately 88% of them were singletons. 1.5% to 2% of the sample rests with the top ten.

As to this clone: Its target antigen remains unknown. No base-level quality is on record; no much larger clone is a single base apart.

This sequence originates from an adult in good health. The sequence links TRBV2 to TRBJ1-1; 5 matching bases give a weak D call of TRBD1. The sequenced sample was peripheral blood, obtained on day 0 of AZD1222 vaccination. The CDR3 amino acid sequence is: CASSEQRAGLNTEAFF. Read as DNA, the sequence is TGTGCCAGCAGTGAACAAAGGGCAGGGTTGAACACTGAAGCTTTCTTT. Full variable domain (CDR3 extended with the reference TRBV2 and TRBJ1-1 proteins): EPEVTQTPSHQVTQMGQEVILRCVPISNHLYFYWYRQILGQKVEFLVSFYNNEISEKSEIFDDQFSVERPDGSNFTLKIRSTKLEDSAMYFCASSEQRAGLNTEAFFGQGTRLTVV.